This T cell receptor beta chain comes out of a study of T cell repertoires in cytomegalovirus infection. For the study at large: Evidence of both CMV infection and a matching HLA type came from public TCR beta signatures.

To note about this clonotype: The antigen is not known.

CDR1 SGHTA and CDR2 FQGNSA come from the germline V gene. Trimming removed 1 base from V and 4 bases from J, with 16 bases in between. The CDR3 loop spans 16 amino acids. Study-wide results and limits: Clonotypes of TCR beta that were HLA-C-restricted and CMV-specific dominated the ex vivo response. Cumulated frequencies of public TCR beta families served to identify carriers of CMV plus the relevant HLA.

TCRdb re-called the reads through MiXCR, storing one row per CDR3 protein. There are some 590,000 distinct CDR3 sequences in the sample; under 45% occur only once, and around 50% lies in the top ten. The specimen was cultured PBMCs, collected from culture after CMV antigen stimulation. This chain uses TRBV7-2 with TRBJ2-5; the D gene is possibly TRBD2 (7 bases). This TCR came from a human donor in good health (CMV status not recorded). Some clones in this sample may be carry-over from other donors' samples. The CDR3, as DNA: TGTGCCAGCAGCTTAGAAGCACGGGGGGCAGGAGAGACCCAGTACTTC. Protein sequence: CASSLEARGAGETQYF. Looking up the rest from reference TRBV7-2 and TRBJ2-5 gives the full variable domain: GAGVSQSPSNKVTEKGKDVELRCDPISGHTALYWYRQSLGQGLEFLIYFQGNSAPDKSGLPSDRFSAERTGGSVSTLTIQRTQQEDSAVYLCASSLEARGAGETQYFGPGTRLLVL.